This entry lists 22 T cell receptor beta chains sequenced from one sample in a study of sequential checkpoint blockade in melanoma. The table came from immunoSEQ multiplex PCR; TCRdb's copy has only in-frame clones and leaves some out. The sample holds about 17,000 clones, about 69% seen once. The treatment is: randomized to nivolumab then ipilimumab (arm A) or the reverse (arm B). The sample was CD8+ T cells sorted from blood (inferred from file names), taken from a patient given nivolumab and ipilimumab in sequence. These receptors were obtained from a human donor with melanoma.

The chain couples TRBV15 to TRBJ2-3; tentatively, D is TRBD2 (5 bases). With 0 bases removed from V and 1 base from J, the gap between germline ends came to 17 bases. Per the germline V gene, CDR1 is LNHNV and CDR2 is YYDKDF (reference sequence). The CDR3 covers 18 residues. CDR3 region: CATSRDREPRLGTDTQYF. CDR3 DNA sequence: TGTGCCACCAGCAGAGATCGGGAACCACGCCTTGGCACAGATACGCAGTATTTT. The variable domain in full, with the rest retrieved from reference TRBV15 and TRBJ2-3, is DAMVIQNPRYQVTQFGKPVTLSCSQTLNHNVMYWYQQKSSQAPKLLFHYYDKDFNNEADTPDNFQSRRPNTSFCFLDIRSPGLGDTAMYLCATSRDREPRLGTDTQYFGPGTRLTVL.

The rearrangement uses TRBV6-5 and TRBJ1-5, with D maybe TRBD1 (6 bases). V was shortened by 5 bases and J by 6 bases, with 11 bases between the two germline ends. Looked up from germline, CDR1 is MNHEY and CDR2 is SVGAGI. The CDR3 has 13 amino acids. In DNA form, the CDR3 reads TGTGCCAGCAGTACATCACAGGGTCAGCCCCAGCATTTT. It translates to CASSTSQGQPQHF.

The chain uses TRBV5-8 and TRBJ2-7; tentative D call: TRBD1 (7 bases). The V end was cut by 1 base, the J end by 7 bases, with 21 bases between. CDR3 length: 16 amino acids. Germline-derived CDR1 and CDR2 are SGHTS and YDEGEE. DNA for the CDR3: TGTGCCAGCAGCTTGAGACAGGGACCTCAGGGGGGTGAGCAGTACTTC. This translates into CASSLRQGPQGGEQYF.

The chain carries TRBV4-1 and TRBJ2-6; TRBD2 might be the D (5 bases). CDR3 length equals 18 residues. From germline, CDR1 is MGHRA and CDR2 YSYEKL. V shed 0 bases and J shed 0 bases, with 12 bases lying between them. This CDR3 reads CASSQDPPGTSGANVLTF. The DNA of the CDR3 is TGCGCCAGCAGCCAAGATCCACCGGGAACCTCTGGGGCCAACGTCCTGACTTTC.

V gene TRBV19 combines with J gene TRBJ1-3, with 7 bases lining up with TRBD1. There are 13 residues in the CDR3. The ends lost 8 bases at V and 2 bases at J; junction bases unmatched: 3. Germline V gene sequence: CDR1 LNHDA, CDR2 SQIVND (reference sequence). The CDR3 sequence is CASSTGPGNTIYF. CDR3 DNA: TGTGCCAGTTCGACAGGGCCTGGAAACACCATATATTTT.

The V and J genes are TRBV28 and TRBJ2-1; 8 nucleotides match TRBD1. The V and J ends lost 6 bases and 9 bases, in that order; junction bases with no gene match: 7. CDR1 MDHEN and CDR2 SYDVKM come from the germline V gene. This CDR3 region has 13 residues. DNA of the CDR3: TGTGCCAGCAGGGTGACAGGGGAAGTTGAGCAGTTCTTC. Protein sequence: CASRVTGEVEQFF.

J is TRBJ1-4 and V is TRBV21-1. TRBV21-1 is tagged as a pseudogene. The CDR3 is 15 residues long. This CDR3 is CASSKKWGGSEKLFF. In nucleotides, the CDR3 is TGTGCCAGCAGCAAAAAGTGGGGGGGATCTGAAAAACTGTTTTTT.

This sequence joins TRBV4-2 and TRBJ2-2; possible D gene TRBD2, 6 bases. Trimming left V 4 bases short and J 7 bases short, with 16 bases between. CDR3 size: 15 residues. Germline V CDR1 and CDR2: LGHNA, YNFKEQ. This chain's CDR3 is CASSPGSGTGGELFF. Written as DNA, the CDR3 is TGTGCCAGCAGCCCGGGGTCTGGGACTGGCGGGGAGCTGTTTTTT.

The J gene is TRBJ2-7, the V gene TRBV5-1, with TRBD2 matching over 9 bases. J lost 5 bases, V lost 4 bases, and 10 bases had no gene match. The CDR3 runs 15 residues. Germline-derived CDR1 and CDR2 are SGHRS and YFSETQ. CDR3 in DNA: TGCGCCAGCAGCCCCCGCAGGGGACTAGCCCACGAGCAGTACTTC. Protein product: CASSPRRGLAHEQYF.

The genes are TRBV11-3 and TRBJ2-7, with 13 bases fitting TRBD2. The trim removed 4 bases at V and 6 bases at J, leaving 6 bases unmatched. There are 15 residues in the CDR3. Germline values: CDR1 SGHNT, CDR2 YENEEA. The CDR3 nucleotides read TGTGCCAGCAGCTCCACCGGGACTAGCGGGACCGAGCAGTACTTC. Encoded protein: CASSSTGTSGTEQYF. The complete variable domain, with remaining parts taken from reference TRBV11-3 and TRBJ2-7, reads EAGVVQSPRYKIIEKKQPVAFWCNPISGHNTLYWYLQNLGQGPELLIRYENEEAVDDSQLPKDRFSAERLKGVDSTLKIQPAELGDSAVYLCASSSTGTSGTEQYFGPGTRLTVT.

This clone was seen only once. V and J are TRBV4-1 and TRBJ2-1; 8 bases agree with TRBD2. Trimming at V came to 1 base and at J to 4 bases, leaving 3 bases not matched to a gene. Germline CDR1 reads MGHRA; CDR2 reads YSYEKL. The CDR3 is 15 amino acids. In DNA form, the CDR3 reads TGCGCCAGCAGCCAAGCGGGGGGGCGATACAATGAGCAGTTCTTC. It encodes CASSQAGGRYNEQFF.

The chain uses TRBV19 and TRBJ1-5; no definite D call. Trimming removed 3 bases at V and 2 bases at J, with 20 bases between. Germline CDR1 is LNHDA and CDR2 is SQIVND (reference sequence). The CDR3 runs to 18 residues. The CDR3 bases are TGTGCCAGTAGTATTATTCCGGGAGACCCATCGGGCAATCAGCCCCAGCATTTT. It encodes CASSIIPGDPSGNQPQHF. The full variable domain, completed using reference TRBV19 and TRBJ1-5, is DGGITQSPKYLFRKEGQNVTLSCEQNLNHDAMYWYRQDPGQGLRLIYYSQIVNDFQKGDIAEGYSVSREKKESFPLTVTSAQKNPTAFYLCASSIIPGDPSGNQPQHFGDGTRLSIL.

The chain couples TRBV11-2 to TRBJ1-1; D unclear. V was trimmed by 2 bases and J by 3 bases, leaving 13 bases between them. CDR1 SGHAT and CDR2 FQNNGV come from the germline V gene. This CDR3 is built from 15 residues. CDR3 region: CASSLTGRSDTEAFF. CDR3 sequence (DNA): TGTGCCAGCAGCTTAACGGGTCGCAGCGACACTGAAGCTTTCTTT.

V is TRBV6-5 and J is TRBJ2-6; tentatively, D is TRBD2 (6 bases). Between the trimmed V and J ends, which lost 4 bases and 2 bases, there was a span of 6 bases. The germline V gene has CDR1 MNHEY and CDR2 SVGAGI. The CDR3 runs to 14 residues. CDR3 in amino acids: CASSSGAGANVLTF. For the CDR3, the DNA is TGTGCCAGCAGTTCGGGGGCTGGGGCCAACGTCCTGACTTTC.

The chain is built from TRBV6-5 and TRBJ2-7, with a tentative D call TRBD2 (6 bases). Per the germline V gene, CDR1 is MNHEY and CDR2 is SVGAGI. This CDR3 comprises 13 residues. V dropped 6 bases and J dropped 3 bases, with 12 bases sitting between them. CDR3 sequence: CASSLGSGYEQYF. CDR3 sequence (DNA): TGTGCCAGCAGCCTGGGTAGCGGCTACGAGCAGTACTTC.

The rearrangement uses TRBV4-2 and TRBJ2-1; TRBD2 matches 10 bases. The CDR3 totals 16 residues. Germline V gene data show CDR1 as LGHNA and CDR2 as YNFKEQ. Trimming cost V 1 base and J 8 bases; bases outside gene matches: 8. DNA for the CDR3: TGTGCCAGCAGCCAAGTCATAGCGGGAGGCCGGGATGAGCAGTTCTTC. Protein: CASSQVIAGGRDEQFF.

The chain recombines TRBV25-1 with TRBJ1-2; D not resolved. CDR1 and CDR2 (germline): MGHDK, SYGVNS. This CDR3 is built from 13 residues. V was cut by 8 bases and J by 4 bases, with 14 bases left in between. DNA of the CDR3: TGTGCCAGCCGTCCTCACGGTACCTATGGCTACACCTTC. Its translation: CASRPHGTYGYTF.

The V and J genes are TRBV5-1 and TRBJ1-1; possibly TRBD1 for D (5 bases). The CDR3 has 16 residues. Trimming left V 4 bases short and J 1 base short, with 17 bases between. Germline lookup yields CDR1 SGHRS and CDR2 YFSETQ. The CDR3 reads CASSGRGRVRNTEAFF. The CDR3 coding sequence is TGCGCCAGCAGCGGTCGTGGCAGGGTGCGGAACACTGAAGCTTTCTTT. The full variable domain, its missing parts supplied by reference TRBV5-1 and TRBJ1-1, is KAGVTQTPRYLIKTRGQQVTLSCSPISGHRSVSWYQQTPGQGLQFLFEYFSETQRNKGNFPGRFSGRQFSNSRSEMNVSTLELGDSALYLCASSGRGRVRNTEAFFGQGTRLTVV.

This rearrangement joins TRBV19 to TRBJ1-5; TRBD1 aligns across 9 bases. Germline lookup yields CDR1 LNHDA and CDR2 SQIVND (reference sequence). The CDR3 loop spans 18 amino acids. Trimming cost V 1 base and J 0 bases; bases outside gene matches: 7. DNA of the CDR3: TGTGCCAGTAGTATAGTGGGACAGGGCCGCTATAGCAATCAGCCCCAGCATTTT. The encoded protein is CASSIVGQGRYSNQPQHF.

In its sample, this clone was seen a few times. The V call is TRBV15, the J call TRBJ2-3; 12 bases align to TRBD2. From germline, CDR1 is LNHNV and CDR2 YYDKDF (reference sequence). V gave up 0 bases and J gave up 5 bases; unmatched junction bases: 9. This CDR3 has 18 amino acids. The CDR3 region is CATSRDLASGGAEDTQYF. The CDR3 nucleotides are TGTGCCACCAGCAGAGATTTGGCTAGCGGGGGGGCGGAAGATACGCAGTATTTT.

The rearrangement uses TRBV27 and TRBJ2-7, with 11 bases lining up with TRBD2. CDR3 length: 13 amino acids. V lost 5 bases, J lost 9 bases, and 6 bases stayed unmatched. Germline V gene lookup returns CDR1 MNHEY and CDR2 SMNVEV (reference sequence). The CDR3 sequence: CASSPLAGGRQYF. The CDR3 DNA follows: TGTGCCAGCAGTCCTCTAGCGGGGGGAAGGCAGTACTTC.

A remark on this clone: One end of the junction does not line up with germline, which may come from a read error. The rearrangement joins TRBV5-4 to TRBJ1-2, with unresolved D. CDR3 length equals 16 residues. Germline CDR1 is SGHNT and CDR2 is YYREEE (reference sequence). Written as DNA, the CDR3 is TGTGCCGGCAGCCCGGGGATGGAACTAAATAACTATGGCTACACCTTC. Translation: CAGSPGMELNNYGYTF.